A single sample gave rise to the 7 T cell receptor beta chains below, sequenced in a study of blood T cell repertoires in COVID-19. Only in-frame clones appear in the TCRdb table, and some are missing; sequencing was by immunoSEQ multiplex PCR. The sample holds about 250,000 clones, 88% seen once. Sequenced input: peripheral blood. The receptors originated from a woman between 35 and 50 years old who had recovered from COVID-19.

This rearrangement joins TRBV13 to TRBJ2-5; 13 bases line up with TRBD2. CDR1 and CDR2 from the germline V gene are PRHDT and FYEKMQ (reference sequence). With V trimmed by 1 base and J by 5 bases, 13 bases remained unmatched. The CDR3 totals 19 residues. The CDR3 protein is CASSLDGLAGARQGETQYF. The CDR3 DNA reads as TGTGCCAGCAGCTTAGATGGACTAGCGGGAGCCCGCCAGGGCGAGACCCAGTACTTC.

The chain links TRBV11-2 to TRBJ2-1, with 9 bases fitting TRBD2. This CDR3 region has 16 residues. CDR1 is SGHAT and CDR2 is FQNNGV in the germline V gene. The J segment lost 4 bases and the V segment lost 5 bases, leaving 9 bases of the junction unmatched. The CDR3 DNA sequence: TGTGCCAGCAGCCCTAGTAGTAGCGGGAGTTACAATGAGCAGTTCTTC. Amino acids: CASSPSSSGSYNEQFF.

Comments on this clone: This CDR3 is also generated by other DNA sequences in the sample. The V and J genes are TRBV15 and TRBJ1-2, with 7 bases matching TRBD1. The CDR3 totals 14 residues. CDR1 and CDR2 from the germline V gene are LNHNV and YYDKDF (reference sequence). The junction had 0 bases not matched to a gene; V was cut back by 0 bases and J by 2 bases. CDR3 bases: TGTGCCACCAGCAGAGACAGGGGGAACTATGGCTACACCTTC. It encodes CATSRDRGNYGYTF.

V gene TRBV5-1 combines with J gene TRBJ2-1, with TRBD1 matching 11 bases. V shed 3 bases and J 7 bases; nucleotides not matched to a gene: 6. Germline assignment: CDR1 SGHRS and CDR2 YFSETQ. The CDR3 runs to 15 residues. The CDR3 region has the DNA TGCGCCAGCAGCTACGGACAGGGGGCTGGGAATGAGCAGTTCTTC. Its protein product is CASSYGQGAGNEQFF.

The genes are TRBV30 and TRBJ2-1; TRBD2 aligns across 12 bases. The germline gives CDR1 GTSNPN, CDR2 SVGIG (reference sequence). With V trimmed by 0 bases and J by 13 bases, 7 bases remained unmatched. The CDR3 totals 14 residues. In DNA form, the CDR3 reads TGTGCCTGGAGTGTAAAACTAGCGGGGGGTGGACAGTTCTTC. Translating gives CAWSVKLAGGGQFF.

The rearrangement links TRBV18 to TRBJ2-7; TRBD1 is a possible D gene (5 bases). The germline gives CDR1 KGHSH, CDR2 LQKENI. V was trimmed by 2 bases and J by 6 bases, leaving 11 bases between them. This CDR3 comprises 13 residues. The CDR3 DNA follows: TGTGCCAGCTCACCAGGGGCAGGGATCGAGCAGTACTTC. Translated, it gives CASSPGAGIEQYF.

This sequence joins TRBV14 and TRBJ1-2; D is undetermined. Trimming took 3 bases from V and 4 from J, leaving 15 bases between them. Germline loops: CDR1 SGHDN, CDR2 FVKESK. The CDR3 extends over 15 amino acids. The CDR3 bases are TGTGCCAGCAGCCAGGACGGGGTACTCAGCTATGGCTACACCTTC. It yields the protein CASSQDGVLSYGYTF.